The clone carrying this T cell receptor beta chain appeared once. The germline CDR1 and CDR2 sequences are SGHDN and FVKESK. Trimming cost V 0 bases and J 5 bases; bases outside gene matches: 6. The CDR3 has 16 residues. These data come from a study of neurological immune-mediated disorders. TCRdb re-derived calls from the 5' RACE reads in MiXCR, one entry per CDR3 protein. The table has 65,000 to 75,000 distinct CDR3 sequences, 4.8% seen once. The clonotype originates from a woman in her 70s with multiple sclerosis. The sequenced material came from PBMCs. This chain joins TRBV14 and TRBJ2-5, with 10 bases matching TRBD2. The DNA of the CDR3 is TGTGCCAGCAGCCAAGATTGGCTAGCGGGAGCGGAGACCCAGTACTTC. Translation gives CASSQDWLAGAETQYF.